Below are 31 T cell receptor beta chains sequenced from a single sample in a study of early T cells in non-severe SARS-CoV-2 infection (dated by TCRdb to about 2021). The library was obtained by 5' RACE. TCRdb lists the instrument as NextSeq 500. Using fastp at Q25 and MiXCR, TCRdb reprocessed the public reads and kept productive beta chains. Identical CDR3 protein sequences are pooled into one entry, listed with their most common genes and DNA. Across this sample there are approximately 66,000 distinct CDR3 sequences, with approximately 13% seen only once. Of the sample, 4.5% to 6.5% is held by the ten largest clones. Input material: whole blood. These receptors originate from an adult who was a healthcare worker with PCR-confirmed SARS-CoV-2 infection or an uninfected control (not recorded which).

This clonotype was seen ten or more times. The chain links TRBV5-6 to TRBJ2-7; the D is unclear. Germline CDR1 is SGHDT and CDR2 is YYEEEE. The ends were cut back, 0 bases at V and 5 bases at J, with 3 bases in the middle. The CDR3 is 11 amino acids. CDR3 sequence (DNA): TGTGCCAGCAGCTTGGACGACGAGCAGTACTTC. Translated: CASSLDDEQYF.

Written as DNA, the CDR3 is TGCGCCAGCAGTGGGGAGGCGGGAGCGAACGGGGAGCTGTTTTTT. Translating gives CASSGEAGANGELFF. The chain has TRBV10-2 and TRBJ2-2, with TRBD2 matching over 7 bases. V shed 4 bases and J 7 bases; nucleotides not matched to a gene: 9. This CDR3 is built from 15 residues. The V gene's germline CDR1 is WSHSY and CDR2 SAAADI.

This sequence joins TRBV24-1 and TRBJ2-1; 7 bases map to TRBD2. The trim removed 2 bases at V and 0 bases at J, leaving 9 bases unmatched. The CDR3 extends over 18 amino acids. Per germline, CDR1 KGHDR and CDR2 SFDVKD. This CDR3 reads CATSDSQPSGSSYNEQFF. CDR3 nucleotides: TGTGCCACCAGTGATTCCCAGCCTAGCGGTAGCTCCTACAATGAGCAGTTCTTC.

In this sample, this clonotype turned up a few times. The V and J genes are TRBV27 and TRBJ2-1; no definite D call. Per germline, CDR1 MNHEY and CDR2 SMNVEV (reference sequence). The V and J ends lost 3 bases and 0 bases respectively, with 9 bases between them. The CDR3 totals 15 residues. The CDR3: CASSLAASSYNEQFF. The DNA of the CDR3 is TGTGCCAGCAGTTTGGCGGCGAGCTCCTACAATGAGCAGTTCTTC.

The chain has TRBV4-2 and TRBJ2-7, with D hard to call. The CDR3 loop spans 12 amino acids. Looked up from germline, CDR1 is LGHNA and CDR2 is YNFKEQ. V was shortened by 1 base and J by 6 bases, with 7 bases between the two germline ends. The CDR3 is CASSQGASEQYF. The DNA of the CDR3 is TGTGCCAGCAGCCAAGGAGCAAGCGAGCAGTACTTC.

This clonotype was picked up a small number of times. The chain recombines TRBV7-9 with TRBJ1-2, with 7 nucleotides matching TRBD1. The CDR3 spans 14 residues. CDR1 is SEHNR, CDR2 FQNEAQ, per germline (reference sequence). J was trimmed by 2 bases and V by 4 bases; bases with no gene match: 4. The CDR3 spells CASSSQGKNYGYTF. CDR3 bases: TGTGCCAGCAGCTCACAGGGGAAAAACTATGGCTACACCTTC.

This clonotype was counted only a few times. This rearrangement joins TRBV7-2 to TRBJ2-7, with D perhaps TRBD1 (5 bases). Trimming stripped 1 base from V and 6 bases from J, with 16 bases between. The CDR3 is 15 amino acids. Per the germline V gene, CDR1 is SGHTA and CDR2 is FQGNSA. This CDR3 is CASSLVSRGAAEQYF. The DNA for the CDR3 is TGTGCCAGCAGCTTAGTATCCCGTGGGGCAGCCGAGCAGTACTTC.

This clonotype was recorded a few times. This chain uses TRBV27 with TRBJ2-7; no clear D gene. V lost 6 bases and J lost 3, with 9 bases in between. Germline V CDR1 and CDR2: MNHEY, SMNVEV (reference sequence). This CDR3 has 12 amino acids. This chain's CDR3 is CASSHNLYEQYF. CDR3 nucleotide sequence: TGTGCCAGCAGCCACAACCTCTACGAGCAGTACTTC.

This clonotype was seen only a few times. The rearrangement links TRBV6-6 to TRBJ1-2; 8 bases line up with TRBD1. This CDR3 is built from 15 residues. V trimming: 7 bases; J trimming: 6 bases; junction bases outside the gene matches: 13. Germline CDR1 reads MNHNY; CDR2 reads SVGAGI (reference sequence). The CDR3: CASTGEGTGVHGYTF. The CDR3 DNA reads TGTGCCAGCACCGGAGAGGGGACAGGAGTCCATGGCTACACCTTC.

This rearrangement joins TRBV19 to TRBJ2-7; D is possibly TRBD1 (6 bases). The CDR3 covers 13 residues. Germline lookup yields CDR1 LNHDA and CDR2 SQIVND (reference sequence). V was pared by 8 bases and J by 9 bases, with 20 bases between. The DNA for the CDR3 is TGTGCCAGTCGAGCCGGGTTGACAGGCGCGCAGTACTTC. It specifies CASRAGLTGAQYF.

The chain carries TRBV6-2 or TRBV6-3 and TRBJ2-7, with 7 positions matching TRBD1. This CDR3 has 13 amino acids. Trimming took 4 bases from V and 6 from J; bases not matched to a gene: 6. Germline loops: CDR1 MNHEY, CDR2 SVGEGT. The CDR3 spells CASSSGTVFEQYF. The CDR3 DNA follows: TGTGCCAGCAGTTCCGGGACAGTATTCGAGCAGTACTTC.

There are many counts of this clonotype. V and J are TRBV2 and TRBJ2-3; 7 bases fit TRBD2. Germline V gene lookup returns CDR1 SNHLY and CDR2 FYNNEI. The CDR3 totals 15 residues. V lost 4 bases, J lost 2 bases, and 6 bases stayed unmatched. The CDR3 spells CASSAGLGLTDTQYF. The DNA for the CDR3 is TGTGCCAGCAGTGCAGGACTAGGTCTCACAGATACGCAGTATTTT.

There are many counts of this clonotype. The V gene is TRBV11-1, the J gene TRBJ2-5; D unclear. The V end lost 3 bases, the J end lost 5 bases, and 7 bases lay between the germline ends. CDR1 is SGHAT and CDR2 is FQDESV in the germline V gene (reference sequence). CDR3 size: 12 residues. DNA of the CDR3: TGTGCCAGCAGCTTTTCTTTGGAGACCCAGTACTTC. It specifies CASSFSLETQYF.

This clonotype was seen repeatedly, ten times or more. The chain couples TRBV27 to TRBJ1-1; 7 nucleotides align to TRBD1. Germline lookup yields CDR1 MNHEY and CDR2 SMNVEV (reference sequence). There are 15 residues in the CDR3. V shed 0 bases and J 4 bases; nucleotides not matched to a gene: 5. CDR3 residues: CASSLSGTEATEAFF. The CDR3 DNA is TGTGCCAGCAGTTTATCTGGGACAGAGGCCACTGAAGCTTTCTTT.

The rearrangement uses TRBV20-1 and TRBJ2-7; TRBD2 is a possible D gene (7 bases). CDR1 is DFQATT, CDR2 SNEGSKA, per germline (reference sequence). Trimming took 3 bases from V and 5 from J, leaving 11 bases between them. The CDR3 runs 12 residues. CDR3 in DNA: TGCAGTGCTAGCGGGGGGCGCGACGAGCAGTACTTC. Amino acids: CSASGGRDEQYF.

This clonotype was observed many times. The chain employs TRBV29-1 and TRBJ2-1; D might be TRBD2 (5 bases). The CDR3 totals 11 residues. From germline, CDR1 is SQVTM and CDR2 ANQGSEA. V lost 8 bases, J lost 12 bases, and 17 bases lay in between. In DNA form, the CDR3 reads TGCAGCTCCGCGGGTGGCAGGACGCAGTTCTTC. It codes for CSSAGGRTQFF.

This chain joins TRBV5-1 and TRBJ1-1; 9 bases align to TRBD1. The CDR3 sequence is 14 residues long. Losses at the gene ends were 3 bases for V and 0 bases for J; bases not matched to a gene: 0. Germline CDR1 reads SGHRS; CDR2 reads YFSETQ. The CDR3 spells CASSWDRVNTEAFF. As DNA, the CDR3 is TGCGCCAGCAGCTGGGACAGGGTGAACACTGAAGCTTTCTTT.

The CDR3, as DNA: TGTGCCACCAGCAGAGCAGCAGGGTTAGGGGACAGATCATACGAGCAGTACTTC. Protein sequence: CATSRAAGLGDRSYEQYF. This chain links TRBV15 with TRBJ2-7; 7 bases map to TRBD1. Per germline, CDR1 LNHNV and CDR2 YYDKDF (reference sequence). This CDR3 has 18 residues. V was clipped by 1 base and J by 4 bases; unmatched bases: 16.

This clonotype was found many times. The V and J genes are TRBV5-1 and TRBJ2-5, with D uncertain. The CDR3 totals 13 residues. V dropped 2 bases and J dropped 1 base, with 6 bases sitting between them. From germline, CDR1 is SGHRS and CDR2 YFSETQ. The CDR3 is CASSFSVQETQYF. CDR3 nucleotide sequence: TGCGCCAGCAGCTTCTCTGTCCAAGAGACCCAGTACTTC.

The chain recombines TRBV7-2 with TRBJ2-4; the D gene is possibly TRBD1 (7 bases). Germline CDR1 and CDR2: SGHTA and FQGNSA. V was trimmed by 1 base and J by 6 bases, leaving 13 bases between them. This CDR3 is built from 15 residues. The CDR3 here is CASSLGGQGGNIQYF. The CDR3 DNA is TGTGCCAGCAGCTTAGGAGGTCAGGGGGGAAACATTCAGTACTTC.

The V and J genes are TRBV20-1 and TRBJ2-1; D ambiguous. The germline CDR1 and CDR2 sequences are DFQATT and SNEGSKA (reference sequence). Trimming left V 1 base short and J 1 base short, with 11 bases between. The CDR3 is 15 amino acids. The CDR3 loop is CSARGFAVSYNEQFF. CDR3 nucleotides: TGCAGTGCTAGAGGCTTCGCCGTGTCCTACAATGAGCAGTTCTTC.

This clonotype was counted many times. The chain couples TRBV12-3 or TRBV12-4 to TRBJ1-2, with a weak D call TRBD1 (5 bases). Trimming removed 6 bases from V and 0 bases from J, with 20 bases in between. CDR3 length: 17 residues. CDR3 bases: TGTGCCAGCAGAAACATTGGACATGGATACTCTAACTATGGCTACACCTTC. Its translation: CASRNIGHGYSNYGYTF.

This sequence joins TRBV10-2 and TRBJ2-5; D remains unclear. This CDR3 contains 12 residues. Germline lookup yields CDR1 WSHSY and CDR2 SAAADI. V lost 4 bases and J 3 bases, leaving 6 bases between the germline ends. This CDR3 reads CASSGLKETQYF. The CDR3 DNA reads as TGCGCCAGCAGTGGGCTAAAAGAGACCCAGTACTTC.

This clonotype was observed a handful of times. One end of the junction does not line up with germline, which may come from a read error. V gene TRBV27 combines with J gene TRBJ2-5, with 9 positions matching TRBD1. This CDR3 region has 18 residues. From germline, CDR1 is MNHEY and CDR2 SMNVEV (reference sequence). In DNA, the CDR3 is TGTGTCAGCATTAGCCGACAGCGCCGGGACAGGGAGGAAGAGACCCAGTACTTC. Translated: CVSISRQRRDREEETQYF.

The chain couples TRBV10-3 to TRBJ1-1, with 10 bases fitting TRBD1. Germline assignment: CDR1 ENHRY and CDR2 SYGVKD. The J segment lost 7 bases and the V segment lost 8 bases, leaving 4 bases of the junction unmatched. The CDR3 is made up of 12 amino acids. The CDR3 coding sequence is TGTGCCATCGGGGGACAGGGGAGTGAAGCTTTCTTT. This codes for CAIGGQGSEAFF.

This clonotype was counted at least ten times. The genes are TRBV10-3 and TRBJ1-1, with D maybe TRBD1 (5 bases). Germline CDR1 reads ENHRY; CDR2 reads SYGVKD. This CDR3 is built from 14 residues. V shed 7 bases and J shed 1 base, with 13 bases lying between them. The CDR3 DNA follows: TGTGCCATCACCTCAGGGCTGGGGAACACTGAAGCTTTCTTT. Translating it yields CAITSGLGNTEAFF.

This clonotype showed up many times. The CDR3 DNA sequence: TGCAGTGCTAGTAACCTAGCGGAAGAGACCCAGTACTTC. Its translation is CSASNLAEETQYF. This rearrangement joins TRBV20-1 to TRBJ2-5, with 7 bases identical to TRBD2. Germline V CDR1 and CDR2: DFQATT, SNEGSKA (reference sequence). The junction had 4 bases not matched to a gene; V was cut back by 3 bases and J by 3 bases. There are 13 residues in the CDR3.

As for this clonotype: A single base separates this from a much larger clone, so it may be a read error. The chain recombines TRBV9 with TRBJ1-3; D possibly corresponds to TRBD1 (5 bases). The CDR3 totals 14 residues. Germline values: CDR1 SGDLS, CDR2 YYNGEE. In DNA form, the CDR3 reads TGTACCAGCAGCGCCCGTGACAGAGGAAACACCATATATTTT. It is translated as CTSSARDRGNTIYF.

In its sample, this clonotype was seen a few times. This chain joins TRBV6-2 or TRBV6-3 and TRBJ2-1; D unresolved. This CDR3 is built from 14 residues. Trimming pared 2 bases from V and 3 bases from J, leaving 8 bases between. Germline CDR1 MNHEY, CDR2 SVGEGT. This CDR3 reads CASSYGSDYNEQFF. DNA for the CDR3: TGTGCCAGCAGTTACGGTTCTGACTACAATGAGCAGTTCTTC.

The chain employs TRBV9 and TRBJ1-1; TRBD1 agrees at 7 bases. This CDR3 has 17 amino acids. J lost 1 base, V lost 0 bases, and 9 bases had no gene match. Germline V lookup: CDR1 SGDLS, CDR2 YYNGEE. The CDR3 loop reads CASSVGGSGGGNTEAFF. As DNA, the CDR3 is TGTGCCAGCAGCGTAGGAGGATCAGGGGGAGGGAACACTGAAGCTTTCTTT.

A note on this clonotype: A much larger clone lies a single base off, so this may be a read error. The chain has TRBV7-3 and TRBJ2-3; D remains unclear. There are 12 residues in the CDR3. V lost 8 bases to trimming and J lost 6 bases, with 12 bases between them. Germline V lookup: CDR1 SGHTA, CDR2 FQGTGA. This CDR3 is CASGHGTDTQYF. The CDR3 DNA is TGTGCCAGCGGGCATGGAACCGATACGCAGTATTTT. Drawing the rest from reference TRBV7-3 and TRBJ2-3, the complete variable domain is GAGVSQTPSNKVTEKGKYVELRCDPISGHTALYWYRQSLGQGPEFLIYFQGTGAADDSGLPNDRFFAVRPEGSVSTLKIQRTERGDSAVYLCASGHGTDTQYFGPGTRLTVL.